This T cell receptor beta chain was sequenced in a study of graft-versus-host responses after intestinal transplantation (dated by TCRdb to 2020 to 2022). Looking at the study overall: Recipients received multivisceral, liver-intestinal, or isolated intestinal transplants. Graft-versus-host and host-versus-graft alloreactive T cell clones were tracked in the graft, circulation and bone marrow after intestinal transplantation using bulk TCR-beta CDR3 sequencing. Every recipient was given anti-thymocyte globulin induction, followed by 2 to 3 years of maintenance tacrolimus and steroids. A cohort of about 26 intestinal transplant recipients, including one retransplant, was enrolled, and a few patients lacking pretransplant specimens were excluded. Alloreactive clones were identified by sequencing pre-transplant mixed lymphocyte reaction products and comparing them with unstimulated pre-transplant donor and recipient T cells. Donor T cell macrochimerism was defined as a peak of at least 4% donor T cells among recipient peripheral blood mononuclear cells. Samples from a few later patients were sequenced in-house on an Illumina MiSeq with MiXCR processing rather than by the commercial service.

Library method: the immunoSEQ multiplex PCR assay. For most patients, genomic DNA was subjected to high-throughput TCR-beta CDR3 sequencing by Adaptive Biotechnologies. Under the source paper's analysis protocol: Adaptive's ImmunoSEQ software was the source of the TCR sequencing data for roughly 19 patients, while a few other patients were processed with MiXCR and VDJtools. Because the origin of CDR3 nucleotide sequences shared between donor and recipient could not be assigned, those sequences were removed. To be classed as alloreactive, a clone needed at least 2-fold expansion over unstimulated cells and a minimum CFSE-low frequency of 0.002% (template counts) or 0.001% (read counts). Mappable clones were those detected in sequenced pre-transplant spleen, lymph node, or MLR CFSE-low populations of the donor or recipient. The cumulative frequency of alloreactive clones was calculated as a percentage of all sequences, weighted by copy number. Entries here come from immuneACCESS through TCRdb and include only in-frame sequences with V and J called. Some clones fail to appear in such tables; in the studies checked, an unresolved V gene covers under half of the shortfall, and the cause of the remainder is unknown. The V and J calls and clone size come from that table; D and trimming were worked out from the DNA. The sample table records 8,800 or so clones; 78% of these occur just once. Jointly, the top ten make up roughly a quarter of the sample.

This clone is a singleton in its sample. Its antigen remains unidentified. Base qualities are not at hand, and no much larger clone is one base apart. To isolate intraepithelial and lamina propria lymphocytes from graft specimens, dithiothreitol, EDTA incubations and collagenase D digestion were used. Bulk TCR-beta sequencing was performed on serial intestinal graft biopsy specimens collected as late as 600 days after transplant. The investigation overall reported the following: Early after transplant, peak levels of circulating GvH clones were associated with declines in HvG clones. GvH clones turned up in recipient bone marrow, with some appearing earlier in ileal mucosa or blood, a pattern consistent with an intestinal mucosal origin. In patients with donor T cell macrochimerism, the allografts had high GvH to HvG T cell clonal ratios. The conclusions were limited by the relatively low number and heterogeneity of the intestinal transplant patients.

The receptor was isolated from a human patient who received an intestinal transplant, so some T cells may come from the graft donor. The sample was ileum tissue, taken 500 to 550 days after intestinal transplant.

The nucleotide sequence is given as TGTGCCAGCAGCTTAGTAGGAAGCACAGATACGCAGTATTTT. This codes for CASSLVGSTDTQYF. Recombination connected TRBV7-8 to TRBJ2-3; no confident D gene assignment can be made. The CDR3 sequence holds 14 residues, the cysteine and phenylalanine included. Only the CDR3 part of the read is kept: 42 bases, read in frame from the first base. V and J lose 1 base and 0 bases, and a span of 5 bases separates them. CDR1 and CDR2, looked up from the germline V gene, are SGHVS and FQNEAQ.